The sequence of this TCR beta chain was determined in a study of blood T cell repertoires in COVID-19. The overall study: Acute and convalescent COVID-19 specimens originated in the United States, Italy and Spain. PBMCs, B-cell-depleted T cells, or T cells provided the cDNA or gDNA that made up the material.

Per the original data handling: The authors estimated nucleated cell counts from reference gene primer amplification. Sequenced by immunoSEQ multiplex PCR; TCRdb stores in-frame clones only, minus some. Clonal size and the V and J genes are those of that table, whereas D and trimming came from the DNA. The sample records approximately 31,000 clones, 88% being singletons. The source of this sequence is a human donor with active COVID-19. The donor label of this sample is uncertain. Material: peripheral blood.

The CDR3 coding sequence is TGTGCCATCACAGAAGGACAGGGAAGCAATGAGCAGTTCTTC. The encoded protein is CAITEGQGSNEQFF. The chain has TRBV10-3 and TRBJ2-1; 8 positions agree with TRBD1. This CDR3 is 14 amino acids long. Germline V gives CDR1 ENHRY, CDR2 SYGVKD. The V segment lost 7 bases and the J segment 6 bases; nucleotides outside the gene matches: 8.